One and the same sample provided the 5 T cell receptor beta chains below, sequenced in a study of blood T cell repertoires in COVID-19. The data were produced by immunoSEQ multiplex PCR, yet TCRdb's version contains in-frame clones alone and is incomplete. The data hold some 200,000 clones, with roughly 76% observed a single time. Specimen: peripheral blood. The origin of the receptors is a woman at least 80 years old with COVID-19, enrolled during active disease.

The genes are TRBV21-1 and TRBJ2-5; the table's TRBD1 call for D was not verified on the DNA. TRBV21-1 is described as a pseudogene. The CDR3 consists of 18 residues. The CDR3 coding sequence is TGTGCCAGCAGCAACCGATTCCAGACAGGGGCCTCCCAAGAGACCCAGTACTTC. Translation: CASSNRFQTGASQETQYF.

This chain links TRBV5-1 with TRBJ1-1, with a possible D match to TRBD1 (6 bases). Germline-derived CDR1 and CDR2 are SGHRS and YFSETQ. The ends were cut back, 4 bases at V and 8 bases at J, with 18 bases in the middle. The CDR3 contains 14 residues. CDR3 in amino acids: CASSENPGESEAFF. CDR3 DNA: TGCGCCAGCAGCGAAAACCCAGGGGAATCAGAAGCTTTCTTT.

J is TRBJ1-2 and V is TRBV19; 7 bases map to TRBD1. Germline loops: CDR1 LNHDA, CDR2 SQIVND (reference sequence). The CDR3 is made up of 14 amino acids. The junction had 7 bases not matched to a gene; V was cut back by 6 bases and J by 3 bases. DNA for the CDR3: TGTGCCAGTAGAGGGTGGGGGACAGACTATGGCTACACCTTC. Protein product: CASRGWGTDYGYTF. The full variable domain, completed using reference TRBV19 and TRBJ1-2, is DGGITQSPKYLFRKEGQNVTLSCEQNLNHDAMYWYRQDPGQGLRLIYYSQIVNDFQKGDIAEGYSVSREKKESFPLTVTSAQKNPTAFYLCASRGWGTDYGYTFGSGTRLTVV.

This clone has just a few counts. V gene TRBV7-9 combines with J gene TRBJ2-1; 8 bases line up with TRBD2. With V trimmed by 1 base and J by 6 bases, 5 bases remained unmatched. This CDR3 is built from 15 residues. Germline CDR1 and CDR2: SEHNR and FQNEAQ (reference sequence). In nucleotides, the CDR3 is TGTGCCAGCAGCTTAGAGGGACTAGGACCCAATGAGCAGTTCTTC. Amino acid sequence: CASSLEGLGPNEQFF.

The rearrangement links TRBV18 to TRBJ1-1, with 7 bases that match TRBD1. CDR3 length: 13 residues. Germline V gene lookup returns CDR1 KGHSH and CDR2 LQKENI. V shed 4 bases and J 4 bases; nucleotides not matched to a gene: 3. CDR3 in amino acids: CASSHGQATEAFF. CDR3 DNA sequence: TGTGCCAGCTCACACGGACAGGCCACTGAAGCTTTCTTT.